This TCR beta chain was documented in a study of human T cells and chemical hapten exposure. Germline assignment: CDR1 SEHNR and CDR2 FQNEAQ (reference sequence). The CDR3 runs to 14 residues. The junction had 8 bases not matched to a gene; V was cut back by 5 bases and J by 7 bases. TCRdb fed the RACE reads into MiXCR, producing one record per CDR3 protein. The sample has about 140,000 distinct CDR3 sequences; 12% are singletons. Time point denoted: patch test 2, 6 weeks after DPC sensitization. As to treatment: therapeutic diphenylcyclopropenone sensitization with weekly scalp DPC. The sequences come from whole blood, collected in connection with sensitization to the hapten diphenylcyclopropenone (DPC). The clonotype comes from a woman aged 50 to 60 with alopecia areata. Some clones in this sample may be carry-over from other donors' samples. This chain connects TRBV7-9 to TRBJ2-1; 7 bases are shared with TRBD1. The CDR3 sequence is CASSLGQLENEQFF. CDR3 nucleotide sequence: TGTGCCAGCAGCCTGGGACAGCTGGAGAATGAGCAGTTCTTC.